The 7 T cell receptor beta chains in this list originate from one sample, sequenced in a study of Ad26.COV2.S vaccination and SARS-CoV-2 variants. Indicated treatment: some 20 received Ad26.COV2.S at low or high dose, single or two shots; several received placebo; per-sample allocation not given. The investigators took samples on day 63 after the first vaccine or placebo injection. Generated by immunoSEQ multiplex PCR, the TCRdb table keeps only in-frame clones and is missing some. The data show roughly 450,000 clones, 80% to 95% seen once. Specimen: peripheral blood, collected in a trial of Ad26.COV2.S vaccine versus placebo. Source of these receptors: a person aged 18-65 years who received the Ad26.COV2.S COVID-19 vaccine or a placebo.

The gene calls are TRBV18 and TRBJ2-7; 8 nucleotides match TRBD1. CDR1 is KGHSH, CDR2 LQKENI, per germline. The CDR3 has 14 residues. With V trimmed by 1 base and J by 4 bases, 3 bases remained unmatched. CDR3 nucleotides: TGTGCCAGCTCACCACTGGACAGGGATTACGAGCAGTACTTC. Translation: CASSPLDRDYEQYF.

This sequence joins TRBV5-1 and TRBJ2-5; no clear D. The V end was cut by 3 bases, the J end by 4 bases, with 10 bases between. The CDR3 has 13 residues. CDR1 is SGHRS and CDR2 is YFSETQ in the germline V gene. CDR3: CASSSPRVETQYF. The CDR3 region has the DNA TGCGCCAGCAGCTCGCCTCGGGTAGAGACCCAGTACTTC.

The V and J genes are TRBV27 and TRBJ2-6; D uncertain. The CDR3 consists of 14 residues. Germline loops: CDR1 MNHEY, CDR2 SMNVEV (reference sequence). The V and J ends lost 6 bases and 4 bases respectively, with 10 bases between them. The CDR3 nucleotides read TGTGCCAGCAGCCAGAGTTTCGGGGCCAACGTCCTGACTTTC. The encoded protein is CASSQSFGANVLTF.

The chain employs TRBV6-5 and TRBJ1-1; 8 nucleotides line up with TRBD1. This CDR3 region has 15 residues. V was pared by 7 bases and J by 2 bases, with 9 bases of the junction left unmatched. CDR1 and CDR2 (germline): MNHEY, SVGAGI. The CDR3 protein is CASTAGDRGNTEAFF. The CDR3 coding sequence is TGTGCCAGCACCGCCGGAGACAGGGGAAACACTGAAGCTTTCTTT.

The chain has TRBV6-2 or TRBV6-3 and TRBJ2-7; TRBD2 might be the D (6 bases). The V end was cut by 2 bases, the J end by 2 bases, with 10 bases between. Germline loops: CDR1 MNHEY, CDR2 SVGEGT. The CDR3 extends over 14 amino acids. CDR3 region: CASSYGGVAYEQYF. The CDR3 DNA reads TGTGCCAGCAGTTACGGAGGGGTTGCCTACGAGCAGTACTTC.

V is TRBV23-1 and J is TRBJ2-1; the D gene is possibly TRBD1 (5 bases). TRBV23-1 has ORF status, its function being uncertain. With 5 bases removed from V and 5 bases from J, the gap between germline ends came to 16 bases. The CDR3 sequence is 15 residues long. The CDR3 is CASSFQWTFNNEQFF. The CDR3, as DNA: TGCGCCAGCAGTTTCCAATGGACATTCAACAATGAGCAGTTCTTC.

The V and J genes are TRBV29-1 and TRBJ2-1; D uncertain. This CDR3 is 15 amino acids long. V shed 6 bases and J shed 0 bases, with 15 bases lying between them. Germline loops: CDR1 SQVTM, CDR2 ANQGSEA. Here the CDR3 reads CSVGPAEHSYNEQFF. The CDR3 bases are TGCAGCGTCGGACCCGCGGAGCACTCCTACAATGAGCAGTTCTTC.